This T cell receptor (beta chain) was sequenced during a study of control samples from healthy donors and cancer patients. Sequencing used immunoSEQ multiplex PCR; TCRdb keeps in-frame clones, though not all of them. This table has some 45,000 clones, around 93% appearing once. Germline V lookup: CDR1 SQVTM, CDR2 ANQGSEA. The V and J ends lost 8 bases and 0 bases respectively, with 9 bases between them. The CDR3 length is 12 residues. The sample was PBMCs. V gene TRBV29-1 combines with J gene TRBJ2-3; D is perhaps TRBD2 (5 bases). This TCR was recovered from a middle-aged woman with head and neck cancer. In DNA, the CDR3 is TGCAGCACAGCGGCTAGCACAGATACGCAGTATTTT. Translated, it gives CSTAASTDTQYF.